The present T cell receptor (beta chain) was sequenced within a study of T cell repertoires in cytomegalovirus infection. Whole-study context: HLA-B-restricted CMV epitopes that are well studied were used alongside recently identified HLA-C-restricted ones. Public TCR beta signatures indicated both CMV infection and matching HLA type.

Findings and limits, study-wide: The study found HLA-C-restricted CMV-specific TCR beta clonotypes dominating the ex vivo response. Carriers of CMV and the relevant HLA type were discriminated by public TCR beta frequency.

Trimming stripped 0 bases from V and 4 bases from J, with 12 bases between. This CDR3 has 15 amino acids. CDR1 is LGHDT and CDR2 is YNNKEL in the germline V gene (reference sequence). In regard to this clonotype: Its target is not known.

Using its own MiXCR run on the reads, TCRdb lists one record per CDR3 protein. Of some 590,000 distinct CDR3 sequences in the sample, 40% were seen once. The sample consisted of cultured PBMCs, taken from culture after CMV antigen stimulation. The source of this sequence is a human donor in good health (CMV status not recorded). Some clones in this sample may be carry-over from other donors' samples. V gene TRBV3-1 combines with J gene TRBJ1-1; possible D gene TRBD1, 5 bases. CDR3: CASSQEDWGSTEAFF. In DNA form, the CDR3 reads TGTGCCAGCAGCCAAGAGGATTGGGGGTCCACTGAAGCTTTCTTT.